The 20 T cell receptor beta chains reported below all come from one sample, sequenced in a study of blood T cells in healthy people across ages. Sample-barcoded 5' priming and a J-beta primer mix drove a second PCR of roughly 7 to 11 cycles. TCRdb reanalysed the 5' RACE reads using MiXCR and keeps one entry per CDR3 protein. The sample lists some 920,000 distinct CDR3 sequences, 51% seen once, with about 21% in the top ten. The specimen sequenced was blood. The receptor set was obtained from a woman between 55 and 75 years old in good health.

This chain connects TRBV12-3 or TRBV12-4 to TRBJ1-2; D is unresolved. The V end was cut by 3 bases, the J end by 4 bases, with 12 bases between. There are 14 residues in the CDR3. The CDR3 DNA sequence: TGTGCCAGCAGTTTTTTGGTCAGCCCCTATGGCTACACCTTC. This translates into CASSFLVSPYGYTF.

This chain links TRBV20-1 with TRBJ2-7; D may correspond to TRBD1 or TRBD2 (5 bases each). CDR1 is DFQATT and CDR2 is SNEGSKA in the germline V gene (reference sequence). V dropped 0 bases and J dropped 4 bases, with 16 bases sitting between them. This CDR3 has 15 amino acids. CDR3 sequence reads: CSARDWGNWVYEQYF. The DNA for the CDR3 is TGCAGTGCTAGAGATTGGGGGAATTGGGTTTACGAGCAGTACTTC.

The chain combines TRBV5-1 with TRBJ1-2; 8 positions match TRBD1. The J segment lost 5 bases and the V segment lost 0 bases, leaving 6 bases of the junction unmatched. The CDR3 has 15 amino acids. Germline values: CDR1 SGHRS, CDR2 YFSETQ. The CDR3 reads CASSLVAGQAYGYTF. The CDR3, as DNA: TGCGCCAGCAGCTTGGTAGCGGGACAGGCGTATGGCTACACCTTC.

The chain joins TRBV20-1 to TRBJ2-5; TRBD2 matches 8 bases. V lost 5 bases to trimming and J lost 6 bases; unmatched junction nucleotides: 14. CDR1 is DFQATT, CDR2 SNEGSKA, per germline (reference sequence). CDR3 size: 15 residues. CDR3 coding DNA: TGCAGTGCTCCCCGTTCTGCGGGAGGAGGAAAGACCCAGTACTTC. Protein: CSAPRSAGGGKTQYF.

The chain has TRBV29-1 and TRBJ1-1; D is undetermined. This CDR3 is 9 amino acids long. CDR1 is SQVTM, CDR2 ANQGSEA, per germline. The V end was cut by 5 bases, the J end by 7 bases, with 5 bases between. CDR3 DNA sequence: TGCAGCGTTCCCGGTGAAGCTTTCTTT. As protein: CSVPGEAFF.

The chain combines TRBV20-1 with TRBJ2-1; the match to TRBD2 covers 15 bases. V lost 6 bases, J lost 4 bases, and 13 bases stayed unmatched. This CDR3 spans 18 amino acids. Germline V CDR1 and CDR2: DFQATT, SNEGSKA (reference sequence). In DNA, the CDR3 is TGCAGTGCCCATACCGGACTAGCGGGAGGGGGGGTATACAATGAGCAGTTCTTC. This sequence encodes CSAHTGLAGGGVYNEQFF.

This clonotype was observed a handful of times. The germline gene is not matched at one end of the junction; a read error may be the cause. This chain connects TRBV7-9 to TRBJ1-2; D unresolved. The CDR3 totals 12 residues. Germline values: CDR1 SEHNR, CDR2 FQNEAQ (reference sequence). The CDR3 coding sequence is TGTGCCAGTAGCTTATCTGACACTGGCTACACCTTC. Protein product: CASSLSDTGYTF.

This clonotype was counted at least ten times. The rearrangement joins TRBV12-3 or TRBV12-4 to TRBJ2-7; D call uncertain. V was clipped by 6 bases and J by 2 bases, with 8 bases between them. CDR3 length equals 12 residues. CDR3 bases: TGTGCCAGCAGCTTAAGGACCTACGAGCAGTACTTC. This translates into CASSLRTYEQYF.

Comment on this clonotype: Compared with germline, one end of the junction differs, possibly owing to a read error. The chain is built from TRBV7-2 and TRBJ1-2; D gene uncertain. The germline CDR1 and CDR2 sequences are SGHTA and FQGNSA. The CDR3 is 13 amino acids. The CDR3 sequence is CAGSPGPPNGYTF. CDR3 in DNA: TGTGCCGGCAGCCCTGGACCTCCTAATGGCTACACCTTC.

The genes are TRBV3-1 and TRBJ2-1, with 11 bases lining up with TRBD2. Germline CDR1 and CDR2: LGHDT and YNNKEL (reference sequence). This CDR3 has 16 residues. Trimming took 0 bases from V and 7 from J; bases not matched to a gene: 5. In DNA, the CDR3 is TGTGCCAGCAGCCAAGAAAAAACTAGCGGGAGTAATGAGCAGTTCTTC. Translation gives CASSQEKTSGSNEQFF.

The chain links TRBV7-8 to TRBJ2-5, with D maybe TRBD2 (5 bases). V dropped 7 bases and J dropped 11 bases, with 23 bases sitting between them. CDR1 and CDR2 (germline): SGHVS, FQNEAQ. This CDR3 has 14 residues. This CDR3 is CASTSGDPYNEQYF. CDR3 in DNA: TGTGCCAGCACAAGCGGAGACCCTTACAATGAGCAGTACTTC.

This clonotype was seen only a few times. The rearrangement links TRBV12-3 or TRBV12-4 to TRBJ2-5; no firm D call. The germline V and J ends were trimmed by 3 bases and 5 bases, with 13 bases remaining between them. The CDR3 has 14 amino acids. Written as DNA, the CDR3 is TGTGCCAGCAGTTTTGGGGTCCGTAGGGAGACCCAGTACTTC. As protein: CASSFGVRRETQYF.

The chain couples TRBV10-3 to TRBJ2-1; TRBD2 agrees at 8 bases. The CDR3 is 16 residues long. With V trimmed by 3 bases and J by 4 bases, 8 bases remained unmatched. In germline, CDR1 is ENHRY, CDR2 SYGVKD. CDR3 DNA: TGTGCCATCAGTGATCCCGGGACTAGTACGTACAATGAGCAGTTCTTC. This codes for CAISDPGTSTYNEQFF.

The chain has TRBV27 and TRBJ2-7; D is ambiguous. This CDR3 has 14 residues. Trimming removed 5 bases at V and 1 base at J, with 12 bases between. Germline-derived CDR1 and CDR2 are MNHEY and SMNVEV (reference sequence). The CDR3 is CASSGIGRSYEQYF. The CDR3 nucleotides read TGTGCCAGCAGTGGAATAGGGCGATCCTACGAGCAGTACTTC.

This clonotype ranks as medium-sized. CDR3 DNA sequence: TGCAGCGTGGAGTTGATGGCGGGGCAGTACTTC. Translating gives CSVELMAGQYF. The rearrangement uses TRBV29-1 and TRBJ2-7; a weak D match, TRBD2 (5 bases). This CDR3 contains 11 residues. Germline-derived CDR1 and CDR2 are SQVTM and ANQGSEA. V lost 6 bases and J 9 bases, leaving 15 bases between the germline ends.

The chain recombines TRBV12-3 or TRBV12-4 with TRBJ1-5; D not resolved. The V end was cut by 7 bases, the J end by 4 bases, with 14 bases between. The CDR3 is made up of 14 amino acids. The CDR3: CASMVSGINQPQHF. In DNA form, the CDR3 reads TGTGCCAGCATGGTGTCAGGCATAAATCAGCCCCAGCATTTT.

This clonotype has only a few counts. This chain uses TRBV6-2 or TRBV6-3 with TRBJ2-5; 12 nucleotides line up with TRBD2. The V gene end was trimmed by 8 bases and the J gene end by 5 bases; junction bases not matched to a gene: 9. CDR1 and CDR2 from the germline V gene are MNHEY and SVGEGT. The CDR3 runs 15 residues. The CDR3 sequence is CASVPLAGGRETQYF. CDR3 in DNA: TGTGCCAGCGTTCCACTAGCGGGAGGTCGGGAGACCCAGTACTTC.

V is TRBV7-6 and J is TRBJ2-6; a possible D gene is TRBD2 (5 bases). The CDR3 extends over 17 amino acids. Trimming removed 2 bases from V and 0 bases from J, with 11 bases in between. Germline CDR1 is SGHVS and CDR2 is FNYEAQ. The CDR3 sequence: CASSLKGAASGANVLTF. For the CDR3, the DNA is TGTGCCAGCAGCTTAAAGGGAGCGGCCTCTGGGGCCAACGTCCTGACTTTC.

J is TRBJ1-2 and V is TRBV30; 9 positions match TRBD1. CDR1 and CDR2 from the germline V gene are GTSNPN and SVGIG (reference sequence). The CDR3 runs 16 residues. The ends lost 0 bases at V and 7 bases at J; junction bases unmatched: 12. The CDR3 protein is CAWSVRPGTGLFGYTF. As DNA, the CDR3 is TGTGCCTGGAGTGTTCGCCCCGGGACAGGGTTATTTGGCTACACCTTC.

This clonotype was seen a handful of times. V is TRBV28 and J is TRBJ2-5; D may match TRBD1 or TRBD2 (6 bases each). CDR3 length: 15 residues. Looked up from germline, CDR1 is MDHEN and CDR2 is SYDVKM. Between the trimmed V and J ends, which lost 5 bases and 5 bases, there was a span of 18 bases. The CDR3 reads CASSRTGRFGETQYF. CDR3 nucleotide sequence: TGTGCCAGCAGTAGAACAGGGAGGTTTGGCGAGACCCAGTACTTC.